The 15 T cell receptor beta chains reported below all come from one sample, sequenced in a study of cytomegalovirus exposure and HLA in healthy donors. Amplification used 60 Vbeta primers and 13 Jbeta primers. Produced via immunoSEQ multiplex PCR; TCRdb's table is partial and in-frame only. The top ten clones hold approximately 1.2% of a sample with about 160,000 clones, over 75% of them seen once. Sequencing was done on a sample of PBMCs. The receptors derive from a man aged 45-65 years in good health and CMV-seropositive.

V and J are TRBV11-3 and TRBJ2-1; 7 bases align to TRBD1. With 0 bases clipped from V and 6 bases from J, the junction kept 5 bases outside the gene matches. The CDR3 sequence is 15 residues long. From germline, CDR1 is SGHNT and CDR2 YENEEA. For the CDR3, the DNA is TGTGCCAGCAGCTTAGAGACAGGGAGCTTCAATGAGCAGTTCTTC. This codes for CASSLETGSFNEQFF.

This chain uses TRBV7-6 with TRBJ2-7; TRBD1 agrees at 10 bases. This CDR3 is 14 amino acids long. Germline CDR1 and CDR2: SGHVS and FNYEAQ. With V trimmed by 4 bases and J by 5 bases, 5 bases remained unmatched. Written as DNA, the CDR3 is TGTGCCAGCAGCTCCCGGGACAGGGGCAACGAGCAGTACTTC. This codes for CASSSRDRGNEQYF. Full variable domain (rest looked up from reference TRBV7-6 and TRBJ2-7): GAGVSQSPRYKVTKRGQDVALRCDPISGHVSLYWYRQALGQGPEFLTYFNYEAQQDKSGLPNDRFSAERPEGSISTLTIQRTEQRDSAMYRCASSSRDRGNEQYFGPGTRLTVT.

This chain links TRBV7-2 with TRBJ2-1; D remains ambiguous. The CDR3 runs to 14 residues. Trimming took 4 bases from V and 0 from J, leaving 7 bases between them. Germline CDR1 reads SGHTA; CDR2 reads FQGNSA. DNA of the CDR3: TGTGCCAGCAGCTCGGGTAGCTCCTACAATGAGCAGTTCTTC. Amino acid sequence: CASSSGSSYNEQFF.

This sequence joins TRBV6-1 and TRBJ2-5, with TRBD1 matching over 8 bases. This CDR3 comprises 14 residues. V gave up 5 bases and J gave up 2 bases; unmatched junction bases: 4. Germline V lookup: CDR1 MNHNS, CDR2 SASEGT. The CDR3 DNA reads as TGTGCCAGCAGTAGACAGGGGTTGCAAGAGACCCAGTACTTC. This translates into CASSRQGLQETQYF.

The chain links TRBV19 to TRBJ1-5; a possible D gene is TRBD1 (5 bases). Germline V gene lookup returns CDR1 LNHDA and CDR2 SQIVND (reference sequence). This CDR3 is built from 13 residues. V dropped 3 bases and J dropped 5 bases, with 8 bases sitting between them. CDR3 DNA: TGTGCCAGTAGTATCACAGGTGATCAGCCCCAGCATTTT. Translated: CASSITGDQPQHF. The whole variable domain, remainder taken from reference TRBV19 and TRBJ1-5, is DGGITQSPKYLFRKEGQNVTLSCEQNLNHDAMYWYRQDPGQGLRLIYYSQIVNDFQKGDIAEGYSVSREKKESFPLTVTSAQKNPTAFYLCASSITGDQPQHFGDGTRLSIL.

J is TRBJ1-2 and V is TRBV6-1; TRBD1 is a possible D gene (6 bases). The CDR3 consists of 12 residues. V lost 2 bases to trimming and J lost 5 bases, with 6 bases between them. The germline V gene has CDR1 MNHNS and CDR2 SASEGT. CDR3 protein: CASSEQGYGYTF. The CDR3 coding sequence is TGTGCCAGCAGTGAACAGGGGTATGGCTACACCTTC.

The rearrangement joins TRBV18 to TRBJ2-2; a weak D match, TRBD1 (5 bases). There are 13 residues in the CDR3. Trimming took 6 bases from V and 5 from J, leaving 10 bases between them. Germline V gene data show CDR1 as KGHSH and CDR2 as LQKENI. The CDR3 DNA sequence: TGTGCCAGCTCGACAGTGATTACCGGGGAGCTGTTTTTT. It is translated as CASSTVITGELFF.

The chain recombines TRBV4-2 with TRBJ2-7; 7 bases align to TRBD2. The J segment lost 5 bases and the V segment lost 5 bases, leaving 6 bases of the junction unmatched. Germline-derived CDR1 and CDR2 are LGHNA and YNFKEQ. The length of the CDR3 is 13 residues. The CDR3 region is CASSGSGLNEQYF. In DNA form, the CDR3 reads TGTGCCAGCAGCGGTAGCGGGCTCAACGAGCAGTACTTC.

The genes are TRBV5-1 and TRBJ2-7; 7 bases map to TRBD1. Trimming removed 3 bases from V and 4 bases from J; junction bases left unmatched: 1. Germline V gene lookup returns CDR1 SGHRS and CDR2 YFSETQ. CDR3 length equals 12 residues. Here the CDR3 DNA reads TGCGCCAGCAGCTCGACAGGGTACGAGCAGTACTTC. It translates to CASSSTGYEQYF.

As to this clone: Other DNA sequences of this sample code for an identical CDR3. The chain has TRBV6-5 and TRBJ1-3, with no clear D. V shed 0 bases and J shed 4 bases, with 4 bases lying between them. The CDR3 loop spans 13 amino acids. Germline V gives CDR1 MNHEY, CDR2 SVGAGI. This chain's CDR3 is CASSYSSGNTIYF. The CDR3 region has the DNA TGTGCCAGCAGTTACTCATCGGGAAACACCATATATTTT.

CDR3: CASSEYSGRGTDTQYF. The CDR3 nucleotides read TGTGCCAGCAGTGAATATAGCGGGAGAGGCACAGATACGCAGTATTTT. The chain couples TRBV25-1 to TRBJ2-3; 9 nucleotides agree with TRBD2. The CDR3 extends over 16 amino acids. V lost 0 bases and J lost 1; bases outside the gene matches: 2. CDR1 is MGHDK and CDR2 is SYGVNS in the germline V gene.

DNA of the CDR3: TGTGCCAGCTCACCGAGCAGGGCTTACGAGCAGTACTTC. Translating gives CASSPSRAYEQYF. The rearrangement links TRBV18 to TRBJ2-7; weak D call: TRBD1 (5 bases). The CDR3 is made up of 13 amino acids. V lost 3 bases to trimming and J lost 4 bases, with 10 bases between them. Germline V gene lookup returns CDR1 KGHSH and CDR2 LQKENI.

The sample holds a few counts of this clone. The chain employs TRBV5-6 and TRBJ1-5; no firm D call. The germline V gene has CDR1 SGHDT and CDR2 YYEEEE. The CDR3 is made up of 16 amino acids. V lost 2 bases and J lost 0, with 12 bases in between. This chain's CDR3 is CASSLRTAYSNQPQHF. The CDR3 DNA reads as TGTGCCAGCAGCTTACGAACAGCTTATAGCAATCAGCCCCAGCATTTT.

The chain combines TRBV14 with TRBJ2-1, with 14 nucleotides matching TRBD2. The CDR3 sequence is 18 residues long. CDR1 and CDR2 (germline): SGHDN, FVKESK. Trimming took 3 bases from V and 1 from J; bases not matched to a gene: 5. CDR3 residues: CASSQIGTSGSSYNEQFF. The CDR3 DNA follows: TGTGCCAGCAGCCAGATAGGGACTAGCGGGAGTTCCTACAATGAGCAGTTCTTC. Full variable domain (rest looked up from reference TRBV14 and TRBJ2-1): EAGVTQFPSHSVIEKGQTVTLRCDPISGHDNLYWYRRVMGKEIKFLLHFVKESKQDESGMPNNRFLAERTGGTYSTLKVQPAELEDSGVYFCASSQIGTSGSSYNEQFFGPGTRLTVL.

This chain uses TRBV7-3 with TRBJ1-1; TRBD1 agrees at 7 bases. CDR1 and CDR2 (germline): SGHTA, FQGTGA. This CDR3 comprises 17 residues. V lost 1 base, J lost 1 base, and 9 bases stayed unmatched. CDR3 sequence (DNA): TGTGCCAGCAGCTTAAGAGGGGACAGAGCTTCGAACACTGAAGCTTTCTTT. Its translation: CASSLRGDRASNTEAFF. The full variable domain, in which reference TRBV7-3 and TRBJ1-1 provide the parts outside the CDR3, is GAGVSQTPSNKVTEKGKYVELRCDPISGHTALYWYRQSLGQGPEFLIYFQGTGAADDSGLPNDRFFAVRPEGSVSTLKIQRTERGDSAVYLCASSLRGDRASNTEAFFGQGTRLTVV.